This is a list of T cell receptor beta chains from one sample in a study of T cell responses to AZD1222 COVID-19 vaccine. The assay was immunoSEQ multiplex PCR, and TCRdb's table has in-frame clones only and misses some. The sample contains roughly 100,000 clones, approximately 86% of which appear only once. The sample in question was peripheral blood, obtained 28 days after the second dose of the MenACWY control vaccine. The source is an adult who received the MenACWY meningococcal vaccine as a control. CDR3s include the opening cysteine and the closing phenylalanine or tryptophan. Fields, in order: clone size, V gene, J gene, D gene, CDR3 protein, CDR3 DNA. The D gene is left open where the match is weak. Clone size is not always given. Where it is, it says once, few, many or a class for expanded clones.

>.|TRBV21-1|TRBJ2-4|.
CASSFPSGGEENIQYF
TGTGCCAGCTCTTTTCCGAGCGGGGGGGAGGAAAACATTCAGTACTTC
>once|TRBV28|TRBJ2-5|.
CASNRLDQETQYF
TGTGCCAGCAACCGACTGGACCAAGAGACCCAGTACTTC
>.|TRBV7-9|TRBJ2-7|.
CASSLGGALSYEQYF
TGTGCCAGCAGCTTAGGCGGGGCTCTTTCCTACGAGCAGTACTTC
>.|TRBV4-1|TRBJ1-5|TRBD1
CASSQGRQGSQPQHF
TGCGCCAGCAGCCAAGGGAGACAGGGTAGTCAGCCCCAGCATTTT
>.|TRBV9|TRBJ2-2|.
CASSVAPAAGELFF
TGTGCCAGCAGCGTGGCTCCTGCGGCCGGGGAGCTGTTTTTT
>once|TRBV18|TRBJ2-5|TRBD2
CASSPLGTSLSIETQYF
TGTGCCAGCTCACCACTAGGGACTAGCCTATCTATAGAGACCCAGTACTTC
>few|TRBV6-5|TRBJ2-2|.
CASSYQAGTGELFF
TGTGCCAGCAGTTACCAGGCGGGTACCGGGGAGCTGTTTTTT
>once|TRBV18|TRBJ1-4|.
CASSPTGATNEKLFF
TGTGCCAGCTCACCGACAGGCGCAACTAATGAAAAACTGTTTTTT
>.|TRBV6-1|TRBJ2-5|TRBD2
CASSVLAGGPGETQYF
TGTGCCAGCAGTGTACTAGCGGGGGGGCCAGGAGAGACCCAGTACTTC
>.|TRBV4-1|TRBJ2-7|.
CASSQDSAEAYEQYF
TGCGCCAGCAGCCAAGACTCGGCGGAGGCCTACGAGCAGTACTTC
>.|TRBV19|TRBJ1-1|TRBD1
CASSMRQGGRTEAFF
TGTGCCAGTAGTATGAGACAGGGGGGCCGCACTGAAGCTTTCTTT
>.|TRBV9|TRBJ2-3|TRBD1
CASNRDREADTQYF
TGTGCCAGCAATCGGGACAGGGAGGCAGATACGCAGTATTTT
>.|TRBV27|TRBJ1-4|.
CASSLSDPSGGSYEKLFF
TGTGCCAGCAGTTTATCGGATCCCTCGGGGGGCTCGTATGAAAAACTGTTTTTT
>.|TRBV6-4|TRBJ1-2|.
CASRKDSSFGYGYTF
TGTGCCAGCAGGAAAGACAGCTCATTCGGCTATGGCTACACCTTC
>.|TRBV5-8|TRBJ1-4|.
CASSLGQLTNEKLFF
TGTGCCAGCAGCCTAGGACAGTTGACTAATGAAAAACTGTTTTTT
>.|TRBV5-1|TRBJ2-7|.
CASSPGRGSSYEQYF
TGCGCCAGCAGCCCCGGCCGGGGAAGCTCCTACGAGCAGTACTTC
>once|TRBV5-1|TRBJ2-3|TRBD2
CASSLRSGGSITDTQYF
TGCGCCAGCAGCTTGAGAAGCGGGGGGTCGATAACAGATACGCAGTATTTT